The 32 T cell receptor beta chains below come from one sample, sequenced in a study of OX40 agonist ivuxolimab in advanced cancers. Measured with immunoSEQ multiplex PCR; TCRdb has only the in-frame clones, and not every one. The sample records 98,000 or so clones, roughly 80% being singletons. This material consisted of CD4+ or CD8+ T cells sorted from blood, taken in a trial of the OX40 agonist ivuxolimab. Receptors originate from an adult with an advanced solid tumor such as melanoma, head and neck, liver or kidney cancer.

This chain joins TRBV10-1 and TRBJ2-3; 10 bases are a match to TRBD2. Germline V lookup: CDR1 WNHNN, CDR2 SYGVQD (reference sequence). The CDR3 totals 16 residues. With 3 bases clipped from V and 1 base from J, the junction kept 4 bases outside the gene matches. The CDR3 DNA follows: TGCGCCAGCAGTGATCTTGGACTAGCGGGCACAGATACGCAGTATTTT. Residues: CASSDLGLAGTDTQYF.

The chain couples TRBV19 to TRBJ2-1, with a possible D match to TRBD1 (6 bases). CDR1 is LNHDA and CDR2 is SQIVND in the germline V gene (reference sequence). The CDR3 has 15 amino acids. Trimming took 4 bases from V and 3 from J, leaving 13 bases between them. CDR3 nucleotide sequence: TGTGCCAGTAGTACGCAGGGGTTTTTCTACAATGAGCAGTTCTTC. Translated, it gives CASSTQGFFYNEQFF.

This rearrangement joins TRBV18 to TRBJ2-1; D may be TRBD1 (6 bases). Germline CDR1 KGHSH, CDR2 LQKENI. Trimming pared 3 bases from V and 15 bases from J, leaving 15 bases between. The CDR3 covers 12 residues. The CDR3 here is CASSPKQGLGFF. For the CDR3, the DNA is TGTGCCAGCTCACCCAAACAGGGTTTGGGGTTCTTC.

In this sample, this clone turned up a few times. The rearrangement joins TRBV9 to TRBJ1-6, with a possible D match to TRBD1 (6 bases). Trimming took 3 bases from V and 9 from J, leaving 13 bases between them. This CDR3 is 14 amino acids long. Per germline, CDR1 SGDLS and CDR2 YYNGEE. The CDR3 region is CASSDGGWPSPLHF. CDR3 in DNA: TGTGCCAGCAGCGATGGGGGCTGGCCTTCACCCCTCCACTTT.

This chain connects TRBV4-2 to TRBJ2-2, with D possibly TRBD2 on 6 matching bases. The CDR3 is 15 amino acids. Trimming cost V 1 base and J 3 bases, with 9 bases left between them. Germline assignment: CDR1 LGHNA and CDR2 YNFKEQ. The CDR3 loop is CASSQGLGDTGELFF. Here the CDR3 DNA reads TGTGCCAGCAGCCAAGGACTAGGGGACACCGGGGAGCTGTTTTTT.

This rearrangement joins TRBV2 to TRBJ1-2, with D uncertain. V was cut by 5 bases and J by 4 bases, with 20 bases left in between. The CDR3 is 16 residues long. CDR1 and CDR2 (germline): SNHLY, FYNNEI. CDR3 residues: CASSTRNSPTVYGYTF. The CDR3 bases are TGTGCCAGCAGTACCCGCAACAGCCCTACGGTCTATGGCTACACCTTC.

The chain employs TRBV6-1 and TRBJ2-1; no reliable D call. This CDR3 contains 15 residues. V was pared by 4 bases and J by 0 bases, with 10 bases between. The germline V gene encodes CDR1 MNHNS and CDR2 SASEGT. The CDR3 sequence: CASSVQLSSYNEQFF. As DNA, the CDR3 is TGTGCCAGCAGTGTTCAGCTGAGCTCCTACAATGAGCAGTTCTTC.

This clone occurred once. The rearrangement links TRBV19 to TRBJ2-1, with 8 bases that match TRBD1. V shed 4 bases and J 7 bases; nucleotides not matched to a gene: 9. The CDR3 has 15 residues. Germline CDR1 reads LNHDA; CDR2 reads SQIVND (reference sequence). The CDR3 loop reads CASSRSGGVLNEQFF. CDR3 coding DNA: TGTGCCAGTAGTAGGTCAGGGGGCGTTTTGAATGAGCAGTTCTTC.

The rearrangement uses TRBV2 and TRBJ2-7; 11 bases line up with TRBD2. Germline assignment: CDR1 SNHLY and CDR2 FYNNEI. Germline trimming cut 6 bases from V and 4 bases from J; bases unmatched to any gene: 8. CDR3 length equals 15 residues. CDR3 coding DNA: TGTGCCAGCAGCCCTAGCGGGAGGATGGGGTACGAGCAGTACTTC. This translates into CASSPSGRMGYEQYF.

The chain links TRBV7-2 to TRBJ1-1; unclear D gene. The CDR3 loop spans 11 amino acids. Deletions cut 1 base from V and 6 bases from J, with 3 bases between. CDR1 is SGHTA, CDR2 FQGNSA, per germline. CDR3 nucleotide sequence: TGTGCCAGCAGCTTAGTTTCTGAAGCTTTCTTT. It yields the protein CASSLVSEAFF.

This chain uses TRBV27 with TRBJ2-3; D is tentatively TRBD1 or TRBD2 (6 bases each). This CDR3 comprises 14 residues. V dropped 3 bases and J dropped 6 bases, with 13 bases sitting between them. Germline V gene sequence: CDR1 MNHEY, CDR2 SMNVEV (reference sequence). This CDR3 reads CASSFGGGTDTQYF. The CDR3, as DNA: TGTGCCAGCAGTTTTGGAGGGGGGACGGATACGCAGTATTTT.

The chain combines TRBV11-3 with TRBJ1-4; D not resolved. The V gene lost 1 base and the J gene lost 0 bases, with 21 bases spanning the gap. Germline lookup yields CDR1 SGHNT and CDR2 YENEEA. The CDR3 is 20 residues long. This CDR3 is CASSLAEGRYKKPTNEKLFF. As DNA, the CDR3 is TGTGCCAGCAGCTTAGCTGAGGGCCGCTACAAGAAACCAACTAATGAAAAACTGTTTTTT.

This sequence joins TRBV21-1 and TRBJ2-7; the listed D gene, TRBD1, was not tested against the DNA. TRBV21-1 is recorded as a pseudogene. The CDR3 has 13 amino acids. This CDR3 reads CASIPQGAYEQYF. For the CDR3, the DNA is TGTGCCAGCATCCCCCAGGGGGCCTACGAGCAGTACTTC.

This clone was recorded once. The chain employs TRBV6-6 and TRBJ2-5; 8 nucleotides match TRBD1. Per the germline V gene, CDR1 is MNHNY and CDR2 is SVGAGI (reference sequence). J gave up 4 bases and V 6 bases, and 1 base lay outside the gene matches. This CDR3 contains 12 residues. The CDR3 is CASSDRGETQYF. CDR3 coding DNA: TGTGCCAGCAGCGACAGGGGAGAGACCCAGTACTTC.

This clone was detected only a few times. CDR3 sequence reads: CASTQGLSTGELFF. The CDR3 bases are TGTGCCAGCACCCAGGGACTTTCCACCGGGGAGCTGTTTTTT. V usage is TRBV28 and J usage is TRBJ2-2, with TRBD2 as a possible D gene (6 bases). In germline, CDR1 is MDHEN, CDR2 SYDVKM. The CDR3 sequence is 14 residues long. Deletions cut 7 bases from V and 4 bases from J, with 13 bases between.

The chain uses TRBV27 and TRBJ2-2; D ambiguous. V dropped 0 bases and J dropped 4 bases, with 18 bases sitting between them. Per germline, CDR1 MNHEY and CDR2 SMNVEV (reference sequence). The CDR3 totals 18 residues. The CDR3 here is CASSLSVGARIRTGELFF. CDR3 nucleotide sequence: TGTGCCAGCAGTTTATCTGTGGGCGCCAGAATACGCACCGGGGAGCTGTTTTTT.

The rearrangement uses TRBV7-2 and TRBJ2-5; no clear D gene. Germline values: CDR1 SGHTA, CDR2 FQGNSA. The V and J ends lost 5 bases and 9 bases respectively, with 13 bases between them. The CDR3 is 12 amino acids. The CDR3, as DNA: TGTGCCAGCAGCCCTATCTCCTCGGCCCAGTACTTC. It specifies CASSPISSAQYF.

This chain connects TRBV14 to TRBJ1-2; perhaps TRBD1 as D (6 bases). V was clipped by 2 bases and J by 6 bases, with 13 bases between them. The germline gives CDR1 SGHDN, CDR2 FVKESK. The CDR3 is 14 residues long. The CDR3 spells CASSQLQGLDGYTF. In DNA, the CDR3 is TGTGCCAGCAGCCAATTACAGGGTTTGGATGGCTACACCTTC. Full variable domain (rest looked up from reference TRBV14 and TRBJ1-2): EAGVTQFPSHSVIEKGQTVTLRCDPISGHDNLYWYRRVMGKEIKFLLHFVKESKQDESGMPNNRFLAERTGGTYSTLKVQPAELEDSGVYFCASSQLQGLDGYTFGSGTRLTVV.

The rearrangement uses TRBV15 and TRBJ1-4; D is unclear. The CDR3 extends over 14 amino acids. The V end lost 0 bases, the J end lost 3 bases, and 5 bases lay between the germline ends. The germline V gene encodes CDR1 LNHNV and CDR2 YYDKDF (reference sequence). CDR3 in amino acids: CATSRDLANEKLFF. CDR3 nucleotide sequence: TGTGCCACCAGCAGAGATCTGGCTAATGAAAAACTGTTTTTT.

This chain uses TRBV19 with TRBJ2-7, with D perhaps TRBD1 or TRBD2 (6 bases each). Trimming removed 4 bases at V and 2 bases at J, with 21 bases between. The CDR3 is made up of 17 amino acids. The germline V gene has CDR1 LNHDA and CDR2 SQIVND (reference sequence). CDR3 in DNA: TGTGCCAGTAGTAGGAGGGGGTCCCGGTCCCCAGCCTACGAGCAGTACTTC. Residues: CASSRRGSRSPAYEQYF.

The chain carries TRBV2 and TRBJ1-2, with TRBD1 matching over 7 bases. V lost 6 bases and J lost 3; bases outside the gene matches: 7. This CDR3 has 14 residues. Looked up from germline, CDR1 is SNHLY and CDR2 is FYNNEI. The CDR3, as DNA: TGTGCCAGCAGCGCCCGGACAGGCTACTATGGCTACACCTTC. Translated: CASSARTGYYGYTF.

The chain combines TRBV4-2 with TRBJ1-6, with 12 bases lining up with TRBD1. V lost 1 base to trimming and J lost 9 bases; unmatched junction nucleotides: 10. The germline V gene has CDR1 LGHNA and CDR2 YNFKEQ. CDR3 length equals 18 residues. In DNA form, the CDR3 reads TGTGCCAGCAGCCAAGTATCTCCGGGACAGGGGGCTGCTTCACCCCTCCACTTT. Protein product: CASSQVSPGQGAASPLHF.

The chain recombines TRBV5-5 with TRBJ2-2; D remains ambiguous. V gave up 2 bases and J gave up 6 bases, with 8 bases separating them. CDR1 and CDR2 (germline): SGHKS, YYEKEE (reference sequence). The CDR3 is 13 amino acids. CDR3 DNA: TGTGCCAGCAGCTTAGCAAGCGCCGGGGAGCTGTTTTTT. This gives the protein CASSLASAGELFF.

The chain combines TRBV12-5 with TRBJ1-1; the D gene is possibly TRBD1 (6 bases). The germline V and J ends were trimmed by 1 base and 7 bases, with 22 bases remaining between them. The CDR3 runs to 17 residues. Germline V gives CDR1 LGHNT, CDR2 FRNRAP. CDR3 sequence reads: CASGLAGPLGGADEAFF. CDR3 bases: TGTGCTAGTGGTTTGGCCGGGCCGTTAGGGGGGGCTGATGAAGCTTTCTTT.

In DNA, the CDR3 is TGTGCCTGGAGGGGGGGAGATACGCAGTATTTT. Amino acid sequence: CAWRGGDTQYF. The chain joins TRBV30 to TRBJ2-3; TRBD2 might be the D (6 bases). Germline CDR1 is GTSNPN and CDR2 is SVGIG (reference sequence). Trimming took 3 bases from V and 5 from J, leaving 6 bases between them. CDR3 length: 11 amino acids. The full variable domain, with the rest looked up from reference TRBV30 and TRBJ2-3, is SQTIHQWPATLVQPVGSPLSLECTVEGTSNPNLYWYRQAAGRGLQLLFYSVGIGQISSEVPQNLSASRPQDRQFILSSKKLLLSDSGFYLCAWRGGDTQYFGPGTRLTVL.

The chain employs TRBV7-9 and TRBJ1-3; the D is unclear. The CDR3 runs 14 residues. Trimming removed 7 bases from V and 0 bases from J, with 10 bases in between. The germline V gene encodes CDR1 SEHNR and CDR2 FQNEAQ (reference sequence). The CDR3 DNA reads TGTGCCAGCAAGGAGGGAACCTCTGGAAACACCATATATTTT. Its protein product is CASKEGTSGNTIYF.

Here the CDR3 DNA reads TGTGCCCGGTCCGGGGACAGCTCTGGAAACACCATATATTTT. Protein product: CARSGDSSGNTIYF. V usage is TRBV6-5 and J usage is TRBJ1-3; the match to TRBD1 covers 7 bases. CDR3 length equals 14 residues. The germline V gene encodes CDR1 MNHEY and CDR2 SVGAGI. V dropped 11 bases and J dropped 0; count of bases not matched to a gene: 7.

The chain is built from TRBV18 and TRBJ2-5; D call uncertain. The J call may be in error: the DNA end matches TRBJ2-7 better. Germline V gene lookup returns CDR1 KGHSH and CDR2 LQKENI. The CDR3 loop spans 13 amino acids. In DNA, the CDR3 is TGTGCCAGCTCACAAGACCCTACCTACGAGCAGTACTTC. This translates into CASSQDPTYEQYF.

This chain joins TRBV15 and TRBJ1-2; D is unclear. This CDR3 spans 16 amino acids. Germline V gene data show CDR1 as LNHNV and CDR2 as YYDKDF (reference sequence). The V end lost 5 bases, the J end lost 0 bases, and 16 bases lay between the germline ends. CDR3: CATSGSGVETNYGYTF. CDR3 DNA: TGTGCCACCAGCGGATCCGGAGTCGAAACTAACTATGGCTACACCTTC.

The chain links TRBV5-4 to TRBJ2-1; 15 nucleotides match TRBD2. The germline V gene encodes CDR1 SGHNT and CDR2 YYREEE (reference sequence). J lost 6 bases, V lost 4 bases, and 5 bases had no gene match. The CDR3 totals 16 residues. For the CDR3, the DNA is TGTGCCAGCAGCACCGGGACTAGCGGGGGGTTCAATGAGCAGTTCTTC. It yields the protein CASSTGTSGGFNEQFF.

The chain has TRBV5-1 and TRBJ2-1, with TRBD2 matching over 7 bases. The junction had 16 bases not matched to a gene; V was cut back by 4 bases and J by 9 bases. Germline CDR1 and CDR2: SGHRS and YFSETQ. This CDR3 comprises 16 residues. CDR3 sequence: CASSARRMTSMGEQFF. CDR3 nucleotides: TGCGCCAGCAGCGCACGAAGGATGACTAGCATGGGTGAGCAGTTCTTC.

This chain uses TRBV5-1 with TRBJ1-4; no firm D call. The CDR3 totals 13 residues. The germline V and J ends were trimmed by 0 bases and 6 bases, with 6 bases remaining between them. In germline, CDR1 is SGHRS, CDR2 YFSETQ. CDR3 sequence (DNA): TGCGCCAGCAGCTTGGGGATTGATGAAAAACTGTTTTTT. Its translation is CASSLGIDEKLFF.